Given below is one T cell receptor (beta chain) in context. Repertoires were generated with immunoSEQ multiplex PCR, while TCRdb's copy carries only in-frame clones and drops some. The sample comprises 45,000 to 55,000 clones, approximately 96% of which are singletons, and about 0.076% rests with the top ten. This sample stems from a study of T cells after somatic rescue of genetic block. This CDR3 is built from 17 residues. The germline V gene encodes CDR1 SGHNT and CDR2 YYREEE (reference sequence). V dropped 1 base and J dropped 4; count of bases not matched to a gene: 12. The sequence was obtained from a child under three years old. This chain uses TRBV5-4 with TRBJ2-3; TRBD1 agrees at 7 bases. The specimen was peripheral blood mononuclear cells (PBMCs). The CDR3 nucleotides are TGTGCCAGCAGCTTGTCCGTAACAGGGGCGAGCGCAGATACGCAGTATTTT. This translates into CASSLSVTGASADTQYF.